These 29 T cell receptor beta chains originate from one sample sequenced in a study of STAT5B mutations in CD4+ large granular lymphocyte leukemia. Sequencing used immunoSEQ multiplex PCR; TCRdb keeps in-frame clones, though not all of them. The sample contains under 55,000 clones, about 86% of which appear only once. Sample: CD4+ T cells from blood buffy coats. The receptor set was obtained from a human donor in good health.

This CDR3 reads CASSPLAGGSGEQFF. The CDR3 DNA is TGTGCCAGCAGCCCACTAGCGGGAGGGTCTGGGGAGCAGTTCTTC. This chain joins TRBV5-4 and TRBJ2-1; 13 bases line up with TRBD2. CDR3 size: 15 residues. The germline V gene encodes CDR1 SGHNT and CDR2 YYREEE (reference sequence). V lost 4 bases to trimming and J lost 10 bases; unmatched junction nucleotides: 8.

The genes are TRBV19 and TRBJ2-7, with 9 bases lining up with TRBD2. Germline CDR1 reads LNHDA; CDR2 reads SQIVND (reference sequence). This CDR3 spans 15 amino acids. The trim removed 3 bases at V and 3 bases at J, leaving 6 bases unmatched. CDR3 sequence reads: CASSMGLAGNYEQYF. The CDR3 coding sequence is TGTGCCAGTAGTATGGGCCTAGCGGGAAACTACGAGCAGTACTTC.

This chain uses TRBV19 with TRBJ2-7; D may be TRBD1 or TRBD2 (5 bases each). The length of the CDR3 is 14 residues. Germline assignment: CDR1 LNHDA and CDR2 SQIVND (reference sequence). Trimming cost V 2 bases and J 2 bases, with 10 bases left between them. The CDR3: CASSIRDGTYEQYF. The DNA for the CDR3 is TGTGCCAGTAGTATACGGGACGGGACCTACGAGCAGTACTTC.

This clone appeared once. The rearrangement joins TRBV12-2 to TRBJ1-4. TRBV12-2 is classified as a pseudogene. CDR3 length: 14 residues. CDR3 in amino acids: CASRLNLGIQKLFF. The DNA for the CDR3 is TGTGCAAGTCGCTTAAATTTGGGGATACAAAAACTGTTTTTT.

The genes are TRBV27 and TRBJ2-1; 7 nucleotides align to TRBD1. The trim removed 0 bases at V and 0 bases at J, leaving 2 bases unmatched. Germline V lookup: CDR1 MNHEY, CDR2 SMNVEV (reference sequence). This CDR3 region has 16 residues. The CDR3: CASSLSGQSSYNEQFF. The CDR3, as DNA: TGTGCCAGCAGTTTATCGGGACAGAGCTCCTACAATGAGCAGTTCTTC.

J is TRBJ1-3 and V is TRBV6-1; 9 bases fit TRBD1. The V and J ends lost 2 bases and 3 bases, in that order; junction bases with no gene match: 8. Germline CDR1 reads MNHNS; CDR2 reads SASEGT. The CDR3 loop spans 17 amino acids. CDR3 coding DNA: TGTGCCAGCAGTGAAACGGGACAGGGTGGTTTTGGAAACACCATATATTTT. This sequence encodes CASSETGQGGFGNTIYF.

This sequence joins TRBV7-2 and TRBJ2-7; 10 bases are shared with TRBD2. Germline trimming cut 3 bases from V and 6 bases from J; bases unmatched to any gene: 5. This CDR3 spans 14 amino acids. The V gene's germline CDR1 is SGHTA and CDR2 FQGNSA. The CDR3 sequence is CASSFKREGPEQYF. CDR3 nucleotides: TGTGCCAGCAGCTTTAAGCGGGAGGGCCCCGAGCAGTACTTC.

The CDR3 DNA is TGTGCCAGCAGTTCTAACAGGGCCCCTCAGCCCCAGCATTTT. Protein: CASSSNRAPQPQHF. V gene TRBV27 combines with J gene TRBJ1-5; D perhaps matches TRBD1 (6 bases). The germline V and J ends were trimmed by 4 bases and 6 bases, with 13 bases remaining between them. The CDR3 length is 14 residues. Germline CDR1 reads MNHEY; CDR2 reads SMNVEV (reference sequence).

V is TRBV5-5 and J is TRBJ2-5; 12 bases match TRBD2. Trimming cost V 5 bases and J 5 bases; bases outside gene matches: 4. The CDR3 loop spans 14 amino acids. The germline gives CDR1 SGHKS, CDR2 YYEKEE (reference sequence). This CDR3 reads CASRRLAGEETQYF. The DNA of the CDR3 is TGTGCCAGCAGACGACTAGCGGGAGAGGAGACCCAGTACTTC.

This chain joins TRBV5-1 and TRBJ2-5; the D gene is possibly TRBD1 (5 bases). The V and J ends lost 2 bases and 0 bases respectively, with 11 bases between them. Looked up from germline, CDR1 is SGHRS and CDR2 is YFSETQ. This CDR3 is built from 15 residues. This CDR3 is CASSLTGTYQETQYF. The DNA for the CDR3 is TGCGCCAGCAGCTTAACAGGAACGTACCAAGAGACCCAGTACTTC.

The V call is TRBV27, the J call TRBJ1-4; the D is unclear. Trimming removed 3 bases at V and 3 bases at J, with 8 bases between. This CDR3 has 14 residues. The germline V gene has CDR1 MNHEY and CDR2 SMNVEV (reference sequence). The CDR3 nucleotides are TGTGCCAGCAGTTTTGGGATCGCTAATGAAAAACTGTTTTTT. As protein: CASSFGIANEKLFF.

J is TRBJ2-3 and V is TRBV5-5; 10 bases line up with TRBD2. The CDR3 is 12 amino acids. Germline loops: CDR1 SGHKS, CDR2 YYEKEE (reference sequence). The CDR3 DNA reads as TGTGCAGCCGGGACTAGCGCAGATACGCAGTATTTT. Translating it yields CAAGTSADTQYF.

The chain combines TRBV5-1 with TRBJ1-4, with D maybe TRBD1 (6 bases). V was shortened by 5 bases and J by 8 bases, with 19 bases between the two germline ends. This CDR3 is 15 amino acids long. Germline CDR1 is SGHRS and CDR2 is YFSETQ. The CDR3 DNA reads TGCGCCAGCAGATCTTGGACAGCTAGGGGCGAAAAACTGTTTTTT. It translates to CASRSWTARGEKLFF.

CDR3 residues: CASSTGTGLTDTQYF. Written as DNA, the CDR3 is TGTGCCAGCAGCACCGGGACAGGGCTCACAGATACGCAGTATTTT. V and J are TRBV11-2 and TRBJ2-3; the match to TRBD1 covers 9 bases. Per germline, CDR1 SGHAT and CDR2 FQNNGV. CDR3 length equals 15 residues. J was trimmed by 2 bases and V by 5 bases; bases with no gene match: 5.

The V call is TRBV10-2, the J call TRBJ2-1, with D tentatively TRBD2 (6 bases). With 8 bases removed from V and 9 bases from J, the gap between germline ends came to 23 bases. This CDR3 is built from 15 residues. Germline CDR1 is WSHSY and CDR2 is SAAADI. The CDR3 reads CASSAGRSASVEQFF. The CDR3, as DNA: TGCGCCAGCTCCGCGGGACGATCGGCGTCAGTTGAGCAGTTCTTC.

The chain joins TRBV18 to TRBJ1-4, with 12 bases matching TRBD1. The CDR3 totals 18 residues. The J segment lost 7 bases and the V segment lost 1 base, leaving 10 bases of the junction unmatched. Germline lookup yields CDR1 KGHSH and CDR2 LQKENI. The CDR3 DNA reads TGTGCCAGCTCACCACTACCCACCGGGACAGGGGGCAGTGAAAAACTGTTTTTT. Amino acids: CASSPLPTGTGGSEKLFF.

The chain combines TRBV28 with TRBJ1-5; 7 nucleotides agree with TRBD1. Unmatched junction bases numbered 11, after V lost 7 bases and J lost 11 bases. CDR3 length: 13 amino acids. Germline V CDR1 and CDR2: MDHEN, SYDVKM. The CDR3 sequence is CASIGAGGRAQHF. The CDR3 nucleotides read TGTGCCAGCATTGGGGCAGGGGGTCGGGCCCAGCATTTT.

The V and J genes are TRBV6-6 and TRBJ2-5; the match to TRBD1 covers 8 bases. The CDR3 contains 13 residues. The germline gives CDR1 MNHNY, CDR2 SVGAGI (reference sequence). V lost 6 bases, J lost 3 bases, and 3 bases stayed unmatched. CDR3 in DNA: TGTGCCAGCAGCGAGACAGGGGAAGAGACCCAGTACTTC. Protein product: CASSETGEETQYF.

Regarding this clone: This same CDR3 is encoded by further DNA sequences in the sample. This rearrangement joins TRBV7-7 to TRBJ2-7; D is possibly TRBD2 (5 bases). Trimming removed 1 base at V and 4 bases at J, with 8 bases between. This CDR3 region has 13 residues. Germline CDR1 is SSHAT and CDR2 is FNYEAQ (reference sequence). The CDR3 region has the DNA TGTGCCAGCAGCTTAGTAGAGGGTTACGAGCAGTACTTC. Translating gives CASSLVEGYEQYF.

This clone was counted once. The V and J genes are TRBV7-2 and TRBJ2-7; D perhaps matches TRBD1 (5 bases). V was clipped by 4 bases and J by 3 bases, with 10 bases between them. The CDR3 has 13 residues. The germline V gene encodes CDR1 SGHTA and CDR2 FQGNSA. The CDR3 here is CASSSVRGYEQYF. CDR3 DNA: TGTGCCAGCAGCTCGGTAAGGGGCTACGAGCAGTACTTC.

This chain joins TRBV7-8 and TRBJ2-1, with 8 bases that match TRBD2. This CDR3 region has 14 residues. Germline CDR1 and CDR2: SGHVS and FQNEAQ. V lost 3 bases, J lost 7 bases, and 5 bases stayed unmatched. CDR3 sequence reads: CASSFSGSRNEQFF. The CDR3 DNA is TGTGCCAGCAGCTTCAGCGGGAGTAGGAATGAGCAGTTCTTC.

The chain uses TRBV18 and TRBJ1-2; 7 bases line up with TRBD1. The germline V gene encodes CDR1 KGHSH and CDR2 LQKENI. The CDR3 is 15 amino acids. The V and J ends lost 2 bases and 4 bases, in that order; junction bases with no gene match: 7. The CDR3 coding sequence is TGTGCCAGCTCACCAGAGGCAGGGGGGGCCTATGGCTACACCTTC. Protein product: CASSPEAGGAYGYTF.

This chain joins TRBV30 and TRBJ2-5; D call uncertain. CDR1 is GTSNPN and CDR2 is SVGIG in the germline V gene (reference sequence). The V end lost 3 bases, the J end lost 3 bases, and 8 bases lay between the germline ends. The CDR3 loop spans 12 amino acids. The CDR3 here is CAWSEVEETQYF. The CDR3 DNA reads as TGTGCCTGGAGCGAGGTAGAAGAGACCCAGTACTTC. The full variable domain, in which reference TRBV30 and TRBJ2-5 provide the parts outside the CDR3, is SQTIHQWPATLVQPVGSPLSLECTVEGTSNPNLYWYRQAAGRGLQLLFYSVGIGQISSEVPQNLSASRPQDRQFILSSKKLLLSDSGFYLCAWSEVEETQYFGPGTRLLVL.

The rearrangement links TRBV7-3 to TRBJ2-1; TRBD2 matches at 14 bases. The CDR3 has 16 amino acids. V was pared by 2 bases and J by 7 bases, with 4 bases of the junction left unmatched. Germline V gene lookup returns CDR1 SGHTA and CDR2 FQGTGA. This CDR3 reads CASSLGTSGSGNEQFF. CDR3 in DNA: TGTGCCAGCAGCTTAGGGACTAGCGGGAGTGGGAATGAGCAGTTCTTC.

The chain carries TRBV18 and TRBJ2-7; D ambiguous. Germline V gene sequence: CDR1 KGHSH, CDR2 LQKENI. V lost 0 bases to trimming and J lost 4 bases, with 7 bases between them. There are 13 residues in the CDR3. The CDR3 is CASSPPAAYEQYF. CDR3 in DNA: TGTGCCAGCTCACCACCTGCTGCATACGAGCAGTACTTC.

CDR3 residues: CASSYSVLNSYNEQFF. The CDR3, as DNA: TGTGCCAGCAGTTACTCCGTACTGAATTCCTACAATGAGCAGTTCTTC. This chain links TRBV6-5 with TRBJ2-1; D remains unclear. V was trimmed by 0 bases and J by 1 base, leaving 10 bases between them. Germline CDR1 is MNHEY and CDR2 is SVGAGI. The CDR3 runs to 16 residues.

The J gene is TRBJ1-4, the V gene TRBV30; D is unresolved. The CDR3 runs 14 residues. Germline values: CDR1 GTSNPN, CDR2 SVGIG (reference sequence). Trimming took 2 bases from V and 4 from J, leaving 11 bases between them. CDR3 region: CAWSFGLSNEKLFF. The CDR3 region has the DNA TGTGCCTGGAGTTTTGGGTTGAGTAATGAAAAACTGTTTTTT.

The chain has TRBV7-9 and TRBJ2-5; 9 nucleotides line up with TRBD1. The CDR3 contains 15 residues. Trimming at V came to 5 bases and at J to 4 bases, leaving 8 bases not matched to a gene. Germline CDR1 and CDR2: SEHNR and FQNEAQ (reference sequence). This CDR3 reads CASSVGQGLGETQYF. The CDR3 DNA reads TGTGCCAGCAGCGTCGGACAGGGGCTAGGAGAGACCCAGTACTTC.

V and J are TRBV7-9 and TRBJ2-5, with 14 bases aligning to TRBD2. Germline V gene lookup returns CDR1 SEHNR and CDR2 FQNEAQ (reference sequence). After removal of 4 bases from V and 4 bases from J, the junction contained 8 bases not matched to a gene. The CDR3 is made up of 17 amino acids. Written as DNA, the CDR3 is TGTGCCAGCAGCTCCAGACTAGCGGGAGGGCCTGGAGAGACCCAGTACTTC. Residues: CASSSRLAGGPGETQYF.